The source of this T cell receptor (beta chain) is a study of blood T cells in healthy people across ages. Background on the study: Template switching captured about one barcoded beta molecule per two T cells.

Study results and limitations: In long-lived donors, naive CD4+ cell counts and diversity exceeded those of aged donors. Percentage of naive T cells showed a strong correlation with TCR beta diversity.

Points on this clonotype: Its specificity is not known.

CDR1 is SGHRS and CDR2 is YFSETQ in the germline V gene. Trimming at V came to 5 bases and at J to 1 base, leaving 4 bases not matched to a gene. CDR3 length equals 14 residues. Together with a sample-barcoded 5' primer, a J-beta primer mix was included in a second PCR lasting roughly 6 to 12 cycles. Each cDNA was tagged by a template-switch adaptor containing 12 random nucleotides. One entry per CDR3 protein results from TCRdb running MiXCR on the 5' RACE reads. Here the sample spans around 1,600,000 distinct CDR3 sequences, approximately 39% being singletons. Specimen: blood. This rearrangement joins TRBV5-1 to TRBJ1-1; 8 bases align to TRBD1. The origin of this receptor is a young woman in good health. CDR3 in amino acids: CASRKGTGNTEAFF. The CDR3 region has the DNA TGCGCCAGCAGAAAAGGGACAGGGAACACTGAAGCTTTCTTT. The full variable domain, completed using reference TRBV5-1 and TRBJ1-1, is KAGVTQTPRYLIKTRGQQVTLSCSPISGHRSVSWYQQTPGQGLQFLFEYFSETQRNKGNFPGRFSGRQFSNSRSEMNVSTLELGDSALYLCASRKGTGNTEAFFGQGTRLTVV.